One and the same sample provided the 8 T cell receptor beta chains below, sequenced in a study of cytomegalovirus exposure and HLA in healthy donors. The PCR had 60 Vbeta and 13 Jbeta primers. Libraries were prepared by immunoSEQ multiplex PCR; TCRdb keeps only in-frame clonotypes and omits some of them. The table shows around 97,000 clones, with 65% to 80% occurring only once. Sequenced sample: PBMCs. These TCRs come from a woman between 18 and 29 years old in good health and CMV-seropositive.

The chain is built from TRBV5-6 and TRBJ1-5, with D perhaps TRBD1 (6 bases). CDR3 length: 14 amino acids. Germline V gene sequence: CDR1 SGHDT, CDR2 YYEEEE. Trimming shortened V by 0 bases and J by 6 bases, and 10 bases separated the two germline ends. This CDR3 reads CASSLGQASQPQHF. The CDR3 nucleotides are TGTGCCAGCAGCTTGGGACAGGCAAGTCAGCCCCAGCATTTT.

This clone was seen more than once but under ten times. The CDR3 reads CASSPRTREAKLFF. The CDR3 DNA is TGTGCCAGCTCACCACGGACAAGGGAGGCAAAACTGTTTTTT. The rearrangement uses TRBV18 and TRBJ1-4, with a tentative D call TRBD1 (5 bases). The V end lost 1 base, the J end lost 10 bases, and 13 bases lay between the germline ends. The CDR3 length is 14 residues. Germline-derived CDR1 and CDR2 are KGHSH and LQKENI.

The chain combines TRBV9 with TRBJ1-5, with 9 bases matching TRBD1. V gave up 4 bases and J gave up 0 bases; unmatched junction bases: 2. This CDR3 spans 15 amino acids. CDR1 and CDR2 (germline): SGDLS, YYNGEE. Here the CDR3 DNA reads TGTGCCAGCAGCACAGGGGGCGGTAGCAATCAGCCCCAGCATTTT. It encodes CASSTGGGSNQPQHF. The variable domain in full, with the rest retrieved from reference TRBV9 and TRBJ1-5, is DSGVTQTPKHLITATGQRVTLRCSPRSGDLSVYWYQQSLDQGLQFLIQYYNGEERAKGNILERFSAQQFPDLHSELNLSSLELGDSALYFCASSTGGGSNQPQHFGDGTRLSIL.

DNA of the CDR3: TGTGCCAGCAGTGCCGCAGGGTCCTTCTACGAGCAGTACTTC. Translation gives CASSAAGSFYEQYF. The chain recombines TRBV6-6 with TRBJ2-7; tentative D call: TRBD1 (5 bases). Trimming left V 5 bases short and J 3 bases short, with 14 bases between. The germline gives CDR1 MNHNY, CDR2 SVGAGI (reference sequence). CDR3 length: 14 amino acids.

The CDR3 DNA sequence: TGTGCCAGCAGCCTACTACTAGGCGAGACGCAGTATTTT. It codes for CASSLLLGETQYF. The chain employs TRBV7-9 and TRBJ2-3; perhaps TRBD2 as D (5 bases). Trimming shortened V by 5 bases and J by 9 bases, and 15 bases separated the two germline ends. The CDR3 sequence is 13 residues long. Per germline, CDR1 SEHNR and CDR2 FQNEAQ (reference sequence).

The rearrangement links TRBV5-1 to TRBJ2-7, with 11 bases aligning to TRBD1. The junction had 6 bases not matched to a gene; V was cut back by 4 bases and J by 6 bases. CDR3 size: 14 residues. CDR1 and CDR2 (germline): SGHRS, YFSETQ. The CDR3 here is CASSIGQGAFEQYF. The CDR3, as DNA: TGCGCCAGCAGCATCGGACAGGGGGCTTTCGAGCAGTACTTC.

CDR3 in amino acids: CASSPGAASGNTIYF. The DNA for the CDR3 is TGTGCCAGCAGCCCAGGGGCAGCCTCTGGAAACACCATATATTTT. The chain employs TRBV5-4 and TRBJ1-3, with a weak D call TRBD1 (6 bases). V was cut by 4 bases and J by 0 bases, with 11 bases left in between. The CDR3 extends over 15 amino acids. The germline V gene has CDR1 SGHNT and CDR2 YYREEE (reference sequence).

Here the CDR3 reads CASSSVVSSYNEQFF. DNA of the CDR3: TGTGCCAGCAGTTCTGTTGTGAGCTCCTACAATGAGCAGTTCTTC. The chain employs TRBV6-5 and TRBJ2-1, with D hard to call. CDR3 size: 15 residues. Germline V gene data show CDR1 as MNHEY and CDR2 as SVGAGI. The V end was cut by 4 bases, the J end by 0 bases, with 10 bases between.